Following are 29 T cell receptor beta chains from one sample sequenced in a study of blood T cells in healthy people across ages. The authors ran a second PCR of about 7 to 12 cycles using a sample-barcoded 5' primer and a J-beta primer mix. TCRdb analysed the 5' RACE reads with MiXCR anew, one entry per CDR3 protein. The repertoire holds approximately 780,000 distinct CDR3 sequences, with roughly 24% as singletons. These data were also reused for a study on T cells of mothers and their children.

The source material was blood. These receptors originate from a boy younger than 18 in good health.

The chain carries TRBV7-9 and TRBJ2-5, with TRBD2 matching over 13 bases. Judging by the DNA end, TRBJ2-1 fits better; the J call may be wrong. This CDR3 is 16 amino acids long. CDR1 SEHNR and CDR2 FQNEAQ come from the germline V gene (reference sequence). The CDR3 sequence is CASSSPLAGGFNEQFF. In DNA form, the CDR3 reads TGTGCCAGCAGCTCCCCACTAGCGGGGGGGTTCAATGAGCAGTTCTTC.

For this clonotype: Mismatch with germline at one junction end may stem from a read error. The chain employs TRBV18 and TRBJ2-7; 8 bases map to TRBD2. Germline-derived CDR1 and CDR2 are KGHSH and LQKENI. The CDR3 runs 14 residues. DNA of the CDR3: TGTGCCAGCTCATTTACGGGACTAGGCTACGAGCGGTACTTC. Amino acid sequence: CASSFTGLGYERYF.

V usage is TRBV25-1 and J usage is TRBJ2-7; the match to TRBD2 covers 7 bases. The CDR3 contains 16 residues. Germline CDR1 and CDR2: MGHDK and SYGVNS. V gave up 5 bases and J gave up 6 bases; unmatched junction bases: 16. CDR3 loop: CASSSPGAGTGGEQYF. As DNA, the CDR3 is TGTGCCAGCAGTTCCCCGGGAGCAGGGACGGGGGGCGAGCAGTACTTC.

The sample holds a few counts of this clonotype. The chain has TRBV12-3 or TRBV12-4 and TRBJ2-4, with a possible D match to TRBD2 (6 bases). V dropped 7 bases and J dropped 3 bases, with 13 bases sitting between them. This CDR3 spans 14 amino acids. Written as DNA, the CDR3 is TGTGCCAGCACCTCGTGGGGGGACAAAAACATTCAGTACTTC. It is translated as CASTSWGDKNIQYF.

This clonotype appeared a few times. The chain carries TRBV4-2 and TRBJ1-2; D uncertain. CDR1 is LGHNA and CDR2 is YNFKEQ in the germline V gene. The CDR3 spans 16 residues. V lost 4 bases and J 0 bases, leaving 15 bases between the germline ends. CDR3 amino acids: CASSPSPTLANYGYTF. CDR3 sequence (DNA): TGTGCCAGCAGCCCCTCCCCGACGCTAGCTAACTATGGCTACACCTTC.

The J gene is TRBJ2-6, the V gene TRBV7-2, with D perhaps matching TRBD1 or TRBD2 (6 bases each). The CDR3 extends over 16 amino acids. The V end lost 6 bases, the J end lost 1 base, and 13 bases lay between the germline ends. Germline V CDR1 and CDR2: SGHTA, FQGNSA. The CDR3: CASSLRGGSGANVLTF. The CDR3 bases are TGTGCCAGCAGTTTAAGAGGGGGGTCTGGGGCCAACGTCCTGACTTTC.

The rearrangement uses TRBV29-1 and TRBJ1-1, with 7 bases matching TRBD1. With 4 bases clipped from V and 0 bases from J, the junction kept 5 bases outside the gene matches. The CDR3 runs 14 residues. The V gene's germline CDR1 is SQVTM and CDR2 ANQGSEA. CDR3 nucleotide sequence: TGCAGCGTTGGGACAGGCCTTTTGAACACTGAAGCTTTCTTT. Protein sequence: CSVGTGLLNTEAFF.

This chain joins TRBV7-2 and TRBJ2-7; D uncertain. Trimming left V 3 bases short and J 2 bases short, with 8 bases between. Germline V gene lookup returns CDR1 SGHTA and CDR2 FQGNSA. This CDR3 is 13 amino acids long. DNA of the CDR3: TGTGCCAGCAGCTTGATGCACCCCTACGAGCAGTACTTC. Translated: CASSLMHPYEQYF.

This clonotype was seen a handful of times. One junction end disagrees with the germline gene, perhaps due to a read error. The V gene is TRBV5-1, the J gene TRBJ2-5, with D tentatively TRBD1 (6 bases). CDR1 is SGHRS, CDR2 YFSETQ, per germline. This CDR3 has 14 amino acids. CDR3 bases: TGCGCCAGCAGCGTGGACAGTAATCAAGGGACCCAGTACTTC. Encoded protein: CASSVDSNQGTQYF.

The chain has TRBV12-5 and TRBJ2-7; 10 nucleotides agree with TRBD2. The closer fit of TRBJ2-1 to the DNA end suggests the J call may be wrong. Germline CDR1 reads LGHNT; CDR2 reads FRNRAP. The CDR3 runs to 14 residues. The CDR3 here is CASRSGGAQDEQFF. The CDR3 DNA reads TGTGCTAGTAGAAGCGGGGGGGCCCAGGATGAGCAGTTCTTC.

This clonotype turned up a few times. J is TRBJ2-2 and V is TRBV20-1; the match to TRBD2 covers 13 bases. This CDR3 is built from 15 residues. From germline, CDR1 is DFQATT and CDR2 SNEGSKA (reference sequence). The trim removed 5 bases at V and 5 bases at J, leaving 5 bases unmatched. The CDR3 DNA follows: TGCAGTGCTTCAACTAGCGGGGGGGTGACCGGGGAGCTGTTTTTT. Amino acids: CSASTSGGVTGELFF.

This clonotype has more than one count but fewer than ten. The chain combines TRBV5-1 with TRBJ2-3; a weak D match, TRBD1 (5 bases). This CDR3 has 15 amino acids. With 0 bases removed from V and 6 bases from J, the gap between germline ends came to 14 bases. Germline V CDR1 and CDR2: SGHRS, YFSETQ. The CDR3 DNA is TGCGCCAGCAGCTTGGAAGGGGAAGGATGGGATACGCAGTATTTT. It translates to CASSLEGEGWDTQYF. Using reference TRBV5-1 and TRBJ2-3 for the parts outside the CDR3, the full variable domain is KAGVTQTPRYLIKTRGQQVTLSCSPISGHRSVSWYQQTPGQGLQFLFEYFSETQRNKGNFPGRFSGRQFSNSRSEMNVSTLELGDSALYLCASSLEGEGWDTQYFGPGTRLTVL.

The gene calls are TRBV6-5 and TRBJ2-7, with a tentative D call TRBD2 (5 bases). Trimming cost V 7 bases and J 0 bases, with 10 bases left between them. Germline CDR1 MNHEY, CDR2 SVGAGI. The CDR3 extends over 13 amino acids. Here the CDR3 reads CASKRQFSYEQYF. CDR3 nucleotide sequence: TGTGCCAGCAAGCGGCAGTTCTCCTACGAGCAGTACTTC.

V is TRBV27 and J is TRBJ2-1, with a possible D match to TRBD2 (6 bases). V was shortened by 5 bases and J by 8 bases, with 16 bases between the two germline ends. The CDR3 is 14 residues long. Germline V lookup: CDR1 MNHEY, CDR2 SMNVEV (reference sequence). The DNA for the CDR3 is TGTGCCAGCAGTACTCGGACTTGGGGGGATGAGCAGTTCTTC. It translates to CASSTRTWGDEQFF.

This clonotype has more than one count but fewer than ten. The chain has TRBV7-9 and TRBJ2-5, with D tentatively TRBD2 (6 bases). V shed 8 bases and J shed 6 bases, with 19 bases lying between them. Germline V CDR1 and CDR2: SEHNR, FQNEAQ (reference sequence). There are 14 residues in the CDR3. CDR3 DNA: TGTGCCAGCGTCGCGGGGATGTTGGTCAAGACCCAGTACTTC. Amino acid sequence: CASVAGMLVKTQYF. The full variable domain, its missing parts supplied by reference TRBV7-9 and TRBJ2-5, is DTGVSQNPRHKITKRGQNVTFRCDPISEHNRLYWYRQTLGQGPEFLTYFQNEAQLEKSRLLSDRFSAERPKGSFSTLEIQRTEQGDSAMYLCASVAGMLVKTQYFGPGTRLLVL.

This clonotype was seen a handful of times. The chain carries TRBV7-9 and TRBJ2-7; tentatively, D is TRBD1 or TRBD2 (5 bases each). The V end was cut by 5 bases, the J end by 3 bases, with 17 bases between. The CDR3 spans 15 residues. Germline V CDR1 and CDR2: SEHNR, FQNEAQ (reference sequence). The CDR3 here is CASSLGTGFGYEQYF. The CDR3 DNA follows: TGTGCCAGCAGCCTAGGGACCGGGTTTGGCTACGAGCAGTACTTC.

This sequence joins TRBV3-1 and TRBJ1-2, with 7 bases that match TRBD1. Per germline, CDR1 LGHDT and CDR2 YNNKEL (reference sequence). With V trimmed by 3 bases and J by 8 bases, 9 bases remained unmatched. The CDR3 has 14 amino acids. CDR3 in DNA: TGTGCCAGCAGCCATGATGCAGGGGGTCGGGGCTACACCTTC. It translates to CASSHDAGGRGYTF.

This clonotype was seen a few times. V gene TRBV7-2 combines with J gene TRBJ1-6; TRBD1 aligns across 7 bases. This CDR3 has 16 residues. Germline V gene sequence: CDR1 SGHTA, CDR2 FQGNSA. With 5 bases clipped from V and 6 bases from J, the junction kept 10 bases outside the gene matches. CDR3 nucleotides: TGTGCCAGCAGCCTGAACAGGGGATCGGGTAATTCACCCCTCCACTTT. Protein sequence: CASSLNRGSGNSPLHF.

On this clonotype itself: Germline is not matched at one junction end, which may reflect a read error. CDR3 amino acids: CAISKSTVNGELFF. CDR3 DNA: TGTGCCATCAGTAAGTCCACCGTGAACGGGGAGCTGTTTTTT. The chain has TRBV10-3 and TRBJ2-2; D gene ambiguous. From germline, CDR1 is ENHRY and CDR2 SYGVKD. This CDR3 contains 14 residues.

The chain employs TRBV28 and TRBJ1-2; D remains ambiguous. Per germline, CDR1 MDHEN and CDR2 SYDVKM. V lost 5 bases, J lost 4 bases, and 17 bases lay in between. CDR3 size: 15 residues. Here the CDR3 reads CASSLRKAESYGYTF. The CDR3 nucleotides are TGTGCCAGCAGTCTGCGTAAGGCGGAATCCTATGGCTACACCTTC.

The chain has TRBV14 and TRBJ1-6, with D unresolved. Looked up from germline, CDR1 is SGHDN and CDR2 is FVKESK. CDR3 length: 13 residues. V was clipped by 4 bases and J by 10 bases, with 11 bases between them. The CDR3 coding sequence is TGTGCCAGCAGCCTTGGATCCTACTCACCCCTCCACTTT. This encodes CASSLGSYSPLHF.

DNA of the CDR3: TGCAGTGCGGCGGGGGGAAATGAAAAACTGTTTTTT. Amino acids: CSAAGGNEKLFF. The chain uses TRBV20-1 and TRBJ1-4, with a possible D match to TRBD1 (5 bases). Germline assignment: CDR1 DFQATT and CDR2 SNEGSKA (reference sequence). Trimming cost V 6 bases and J 5 bases, with 10 bases left between them. The CDR3 covers 12 residues.

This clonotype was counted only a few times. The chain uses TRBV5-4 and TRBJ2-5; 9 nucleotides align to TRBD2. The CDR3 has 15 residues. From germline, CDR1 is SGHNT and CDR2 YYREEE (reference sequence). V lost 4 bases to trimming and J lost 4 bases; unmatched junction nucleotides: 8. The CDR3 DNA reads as TGTGCCAGCAGCAAACCCGGGACTAGCCGAGAGACCCAGTACTTC. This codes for CASSKPGTSRETQYF.

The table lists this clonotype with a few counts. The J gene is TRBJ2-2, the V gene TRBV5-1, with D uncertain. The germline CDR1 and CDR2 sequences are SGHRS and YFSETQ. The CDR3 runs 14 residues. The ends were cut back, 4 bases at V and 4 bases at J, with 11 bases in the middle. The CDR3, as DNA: TGCGCCAGCAGCGGAGCCTCCTTCACCGGGGAGCTGTTTTTT. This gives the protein CASSGASFTGELFF.

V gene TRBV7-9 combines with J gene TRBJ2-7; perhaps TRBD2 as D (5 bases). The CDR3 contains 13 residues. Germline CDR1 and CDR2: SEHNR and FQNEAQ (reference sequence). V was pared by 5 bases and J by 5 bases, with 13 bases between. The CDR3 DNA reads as TGTGCCAGCAGCACACCCGGGGTGGACGAGCAGTACTTC. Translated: CASSTPGVDEQYF.

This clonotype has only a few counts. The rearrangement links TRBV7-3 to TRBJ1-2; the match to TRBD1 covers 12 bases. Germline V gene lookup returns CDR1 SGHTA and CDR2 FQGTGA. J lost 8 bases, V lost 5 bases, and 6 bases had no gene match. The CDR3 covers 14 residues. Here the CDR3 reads CASSPGTGGRGYTF. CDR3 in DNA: TGTGCCAGCAGCCCCGGGACAGGGGGCCGGGGCTACACCTTC.

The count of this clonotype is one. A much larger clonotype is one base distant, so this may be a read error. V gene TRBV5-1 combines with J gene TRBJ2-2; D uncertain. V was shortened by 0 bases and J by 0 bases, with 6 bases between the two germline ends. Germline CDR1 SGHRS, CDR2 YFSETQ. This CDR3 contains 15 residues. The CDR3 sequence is CASSLAHTNTGELFF. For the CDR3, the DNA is TGCGCCAGCAGCTTGGCACACACGAACACCGGGGAGCTGTTTTTT.

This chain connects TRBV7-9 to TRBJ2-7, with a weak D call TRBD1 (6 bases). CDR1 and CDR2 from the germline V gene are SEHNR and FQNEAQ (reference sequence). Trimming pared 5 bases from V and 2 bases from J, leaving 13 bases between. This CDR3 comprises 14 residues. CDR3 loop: CASSRGQLPYEQYF. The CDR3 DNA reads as TGTGCCAGCAGCCGTGGACAGCTCCCCTACGAGCAGTACTTC.

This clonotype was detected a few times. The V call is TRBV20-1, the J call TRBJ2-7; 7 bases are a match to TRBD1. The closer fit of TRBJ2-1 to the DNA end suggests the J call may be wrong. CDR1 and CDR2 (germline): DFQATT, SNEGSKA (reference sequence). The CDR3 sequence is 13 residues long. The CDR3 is CSARSTGTNEQFF. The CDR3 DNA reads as TGCAGTGCTAGATCGACAGGGACGAATGAGCAGTTCTTC.